The 26 T cell receptor beta chains listed next were all sequenced from one sample in a study of blood T cell repertoires in COVID-19. Clones were sequenced by immunoSEQ multiplex PCR, and TCRdb holds only the in-frame ones, with some missing. The sample includes about 280,000 clones, roughly 86% of them seen just once. The sequenced sample was peripheral blood. The receptors stem from a woman in her thirties with COVID-19, enrolled during active disease.

The chain carries TRBV19 and TRBJ2-3; the match to TRBD2 covers 9 bases. The CDR3 consists of 16 residues. Germline values: CDR1 LNHDA, CDR2 SQIVND (reference sequence). V shed 5 bases, J shed 5 bases, and the junction held 11 bases outside the gene matches. This chain's CDR3 is CASSSYSGRGRDTQYF. CDR3 in DNA: TGTGCCAGTAGTTCTTATAGCGGGAGAGGGAGAGATACGCAGTATTTT.

J is TRBJ1-1 and V is TRBV10-1, with D possibly being TRBD1 (6 bases). The germline V gene encodes CDR1 WNHNN and CDR2 SYGVQD (reference sequence). The CDR3 has 14 amino acids. Trimming removed 6 bases at V and 4 bases at J, with 15 bases between. CDR3: CASSGARGGTEAFF. The CDR3 DNA sequence: TGCGCCAGCAGCGGGGCGAGGGGGGGCACTGAAGCTTTCTTT.

This clone showed up just once. This rearrangement joins TRBV19 to TRBJ2-5; D is ambiguous. V shed 4 bases and J shed 4 bases, with 7 bases lying between them. Germline values: CDR1 LNHDA, CDR2 SQIVND (reference sequence). The CDR3 has 12 amino acids. The CDR3 reads CASSSYGETQYF. In nucleotides, the CDR3 is TGTGCCAGTAGTAGCTACGGAGAGACCCAGTACTTC.

This chain uses TRBV5-1 with TRBJ2-5; TRBD2 agrees at 9 bases. The CDR3 runs to 15 residues. Losses at the gene ends were 4 bases for V and 5 bases for J; bases not matched to a gene: 9. The germline V gene encodes CDR1 SGHRS and CDR2 YFSETQ. The CDR3 here is CASSTAGGPGETQYF. CDR3 nucleotides: TGCGCCAGCAGCACGGCGGGAGGGCCAGGGGAGACCCAGTACTTC.

V and J are TRBV5-1 and TRBJ2-3; no reliable D call. The CDR3 is made up of 16 amino acids. Trimming took off 0 bases at V and 3 bases at J, with 14 bases between the two ends. The germline gives CDR1 SGHRS, CDR2 YFSETQ. In nucleotides, the CDR3 is TGCGCCAGCAGCTTGGCGGGTCTAGGCAATACAGATACGCAGTATTTT. Translating it yields CASSLAGLGNTDTQYF.

This chain links TRBV6-5 with TRBJ2-7; D is undetermined. V was pared by 6 bases and J by 4 bases, with 16 bases between. The CDR3 totals 14 residues. Germline V lookup: CDR1 MNHEY, CDR2 SVGAGI. The CDR3 region has the DNA TGTGCCAGCAGGTTAATCTCCAGCGATTACGAGCAGTACTTC. As protein: CASRLISSDYEQYF.

The V gene is TRBV6-5, the J gene TRBJ1-2; D uncertain. V lost 2 bases and J lost 6, with 10 bases in between. This CDR3 region has 13 residues. Germline V gene sequence: CDR1 MNHEY, CDR2 SVGAGI. Here the CDR3 reads CASSYGPGNGYTF. The CDR3 DNA reads TGTGCCAGCAGTTACGGCCCCGGGAATGGCTACACCTTC.

This chain joins TRBV19 and TRBJ1-5; 8 bases are a match to TRBD1. The CDR3 loop spans 13 amino acids. Germline lookup yields CDR1 LNHDA and CDR2 SQIVND (reference sequence). The trim removed 6 bases at V and 4 bases at J, leaving 2 bases unmatched. The CDR3 sequence: CASRRQGNQPQHF. Written as DNA, the CDR3 is TGTGCCAGTAGAAGACAGGGGAATCAGCCCCAGCATTTT.

This sequence joins TRBV19 and TRBJ2-6; TRBD1 agrees at 7 bases. This CDR3 region has 14 residues. The germline gives CDR1 LNHDA, CDR2 SQIVND (reference sequence). The ends lost 6 bases at V and 4 bases at J; junction bases unmatched: 3. The CDR3 sequence: CASSTGAGANVLTF. The CDR3 DNA follows: TGTGCCAGTAGCACAGGGGCGGGGGCCAACGTCCTGACTTTC.

This sequence joins TRBV9 and TRBJ2-1; 9 nucleotides agree with TRBD2. The CDR3 contains 15 residues. J lost 4 bases, V lost 0 bases, and 2 bases had no gene match. Germline loops: CDR1 SGDLS, CDR2 YYNGEE. The CDR3 here is CASSVVLAGYNEQFF. DNA of the CDR3: TGTGCCAGCAGCGTAGTACTAGCGGGTTACAATGAGCAGTTCTTC.

The rearrangement uses TRBV28 and TRBJ2-3; 10 nucleotides line up with TRBD1. The germline gives CDR1 MDHEN, CDR2 SYDVKM. The J segment lost 6 bases and the V segment lost 3 bases, leaving 9 bases of the junction unmatched. The CDR3 extends over 16 amino acids. CDR3 protein: CASSLLRQGASDTQYF. In DNA form, the CDR3 reads TGTGCCAGCAGTTTGCTCCGACAGGGGGCATCCGATACGCAGTATTTT.

The table lists this clone with a count of one. V gene TRBV29-1 combines with J gene TRBJ2-1; the match to TRBD2 covers 15 bases. Trimming at V came to 5 bases and at J to 3 bases, leaving 8 bases not matched to a gene. Per germline, CDR1 SQVTM and CDR2 ANQGSEA. The CDR3 is 17 amino acids. CDR3 nucleotides: TGCAGCGTTTCGGGACTAGCGGGAGGCCTTTTCTACAATGAGCAGTTCTTC. Translation gives CSVSGLAGGLFYNEQFF.

This chain uses TRBV7-9 with TRBJ1-1; D possibly corresponds to TRBD1 (5 bases). There are 15 residues in the CDR3. Germline CDR1 and CDR2: SEHNR and FQNEAQ (reference sequence). Between the trimmed V and J ends, which lost 5 bases and 3 bases, there was a span of 16 bases. CDR3 protein: CASSPLRGGDTEAFF. The CDR3 DNA follows: TGTGCCAGCAGCCCCCTCCGGGGGGGGGACACTGAAGCTTTCTTT.

This clone was seen a single time. V and J are TRBV2 and TRBJ2-3; 13 bases are a match to TRBD2. V lost 6 bases and J lost 4; bases outside the gene matches: 4. The CDR3 has 15 residues. Germline loops: CDR1 SNHLY, CDR2 FYNNEI. The CDR3 DNA is TGTGCCAGCAGGAGGACTAGCGGGAGCGCAGATACGCAGTATTTT. Amino acids: CASRRTSGSADTQYF.

The J gene is TRBJ2-7, the V gene TRBV5-4; 7 bases are shared with TRBD1. With V trimmed by 0 bases and J by 6 bases, 6 bases remained unmatched. The CDR3 totals 14 residues. Germline values: CDR1 SGHNT, CDR2 YYREEE (reference sequence). CDR3 sequence: CASSLERQGAEQYF. The CDR3 DNA is TGTGCCAGCAGCTTGGAGAGACAGGGTGCCGAGCAGTACTTC.

The chain couples TRBV7-9 to TRBJ2-2, with 8 nucleotides matching TRBD1. The CDR3 spans 15 residues. Germline trimming cut 1 base from V and 3 bases from J; bases unmatched to any gene: 1. CDR1 SEHNR and CDR2 FQNEAQ come from the germline V gene (reference sequence). The DNA for the CDR3 is TGTGCCAGCAGCTTAGACAGGGGGTACACCGGGGAGCTGTTTTTT. This encodes CASSLDRGYTGELFF.

V gene TRBV19 combines with J gene TRBJ2-1, with 13 positions matching TRBD2. Trimming cost V 9 bases and J 6 bases; bases outside gene matches: 14. The length of the CDR3 is 17 residues. Germline-derived CDR1 and CDR2 are LNHDA and SQIVND (reference sequence). The CDR3 spells CASRNLIGLAGVNEQFF. The CDR3 nucleotides are TGTGCCAGCAGGAACCTTATCGGACTAGCGGGAGTCAATGAGCAGTTCTTC.

The chain recombines TRBV7-3 with TRBJ1-6, with D hard to call. CDR1 SGHTA and CDR2 FQGTGA come from the germline V gene. CDR3 length: 15 residues. V was pared by 1 base and J by 9 bases, with 13 bases between. The DNA for the CDR3 is TGTGCCAGCAGCTTAAGTGAAGCCGTCGGTTCACCCCTCCACTTT. Translated: CASSLSEAVGSPLHF.

The V gene is TRBV21-1, the J gene TRBJ2-7; the table's D call of TRBD1 was not tested on the DNA. TRBV21-1 is shown as a pseudogene. The CDR3 is 11 residues long. The CDR3 loop reads CAIQDSYEQYF. The CDR3 DNA is TGTGCCATCCAGGACAGCTACGAGCAGTACTTC.

With regard to this clone: Other nucleotide sequences in the sample specify the same CDR3. This sequence joins TRBV12-3 or TRBV12-4 and TRBJ2-1, with D unresolved. This CDR3 comprises 11 residues. The germline V and J ends were trimmed by 5 bases and 4 bases, with 3 bases remaining between them. The CDR3 loop reads CASSQYNEQFF. CDR3 in DNA: TGTGCCAGCAGTCAGTACAATGAGCAGTTCTTC.

The V gene is TRBV5-1, the J gene TRBJ2-1; the match to TRBD1 covers 8 bases. The junction had 9 bases not matched to a gene; V was cut back by 3 bases and J by 4 bases. CDR1 SGHRS and CDR2 YFSETQ come from the germline V gene. There are 16 residues in the CDR3. The CDR3 loop is CASSWGFQGAYNEQFF. The CDR3 nucleotides read TGCGCCAGCAGCTGGGGTTTTCAGGGGGCTTACAATGAGCAGTTCTTC.

V and J are TRBV4-1 and TRBJ2-7; no definite D call. Germline V gene lookup returns CDR1 MGHRA and CDR2 YSYEKL. The V gene lost 1 base and the J gene lost 2 bases, with 9 bases spanning the gap. CDR3 length: 14 amino acids. The CDR3 is CASSQGSTTYEQYF. The DNA for the CDR3 is TGCGCCAGCAGCCAAGGGAGCACTACCTACGAGCAGTACTTC.

The J gene is TRBJ1-2, the V gene TRBV4-3; D call uncertain. Trimming took off 0 bases at V and 2 bases at J, with 13 bases between the two ends. The length of the CDR3 is 16 residues. Germline V gene lookup returns CDR1 LGHNA and CDR2 YSLEER. The CDR3 sequence: CASSQDDQATNYGYTF. For the CDR3, the DNA is TGCGCCAGCAGCCAAGATGACCAGGCTACCAACTATGGCTACACCTTC.

This sequence joins TRBV5-1 and TRBJ2-7; tentatively, D is TRBD1 (5 bases). The CDR3 has 15 amino acids. V lost 0 bases and J 3 bases, leaving 13 bases between the germline ends. Germline values: CDR1 SGHRS, CDR2 YFSETQ. CDR3 DNA: TGCGCCAGCAGCTTGGCGCCGAGCCAGGGCTACGAGCAGTACTTC. Translated: CASSLAPSQGYEQYF. Variable domain in full (rest from reference TRBV5-1 and TRBJ2-7): KAGVTQTPRYLIKTRGQQVTLSCSPISGHRSVSWYQQTPGQGLQFLFEYFSETQRNKGNFPGRFSGRQFSNSRSEMNVSTLELGDSALYLCASSLAPSQGYEQYFGPGTRLTVT.

The chain carries TRBV5-6 and TRBJ1-1, with a weak D call TRBD1 (6 bases). V lost 5 bases, J lost 2 bases, and 16 bases lay in between. The CDR3 is 15 residues long. Looked up from germline, CDR1 is SGHDT and CDR2 is YYEEEE. CDR3 coding DNA: TGTGCCAGCAGGCTACCGGGACACCTAAACACTGAAGCTTTCTTT. Translated, it gives CASRLPGHLNTEAFF.

This sequence joins TRBV28 and TRBJ2-7, with 9 bases matching TRBD1. V lost 6 bases to trimming and J lost 6 bases; unmatched junction nucleotides: 6. Germline values: CDR1 MDHEN, CDR2 SYDVKM. This CDR3 is built from 13 residues. CDR3 in DNA: TGTGCCAGCAGATCCGGGACAGGGCGCGAGCAGTACTTC. Protein product: CASRSGTGREQYF.